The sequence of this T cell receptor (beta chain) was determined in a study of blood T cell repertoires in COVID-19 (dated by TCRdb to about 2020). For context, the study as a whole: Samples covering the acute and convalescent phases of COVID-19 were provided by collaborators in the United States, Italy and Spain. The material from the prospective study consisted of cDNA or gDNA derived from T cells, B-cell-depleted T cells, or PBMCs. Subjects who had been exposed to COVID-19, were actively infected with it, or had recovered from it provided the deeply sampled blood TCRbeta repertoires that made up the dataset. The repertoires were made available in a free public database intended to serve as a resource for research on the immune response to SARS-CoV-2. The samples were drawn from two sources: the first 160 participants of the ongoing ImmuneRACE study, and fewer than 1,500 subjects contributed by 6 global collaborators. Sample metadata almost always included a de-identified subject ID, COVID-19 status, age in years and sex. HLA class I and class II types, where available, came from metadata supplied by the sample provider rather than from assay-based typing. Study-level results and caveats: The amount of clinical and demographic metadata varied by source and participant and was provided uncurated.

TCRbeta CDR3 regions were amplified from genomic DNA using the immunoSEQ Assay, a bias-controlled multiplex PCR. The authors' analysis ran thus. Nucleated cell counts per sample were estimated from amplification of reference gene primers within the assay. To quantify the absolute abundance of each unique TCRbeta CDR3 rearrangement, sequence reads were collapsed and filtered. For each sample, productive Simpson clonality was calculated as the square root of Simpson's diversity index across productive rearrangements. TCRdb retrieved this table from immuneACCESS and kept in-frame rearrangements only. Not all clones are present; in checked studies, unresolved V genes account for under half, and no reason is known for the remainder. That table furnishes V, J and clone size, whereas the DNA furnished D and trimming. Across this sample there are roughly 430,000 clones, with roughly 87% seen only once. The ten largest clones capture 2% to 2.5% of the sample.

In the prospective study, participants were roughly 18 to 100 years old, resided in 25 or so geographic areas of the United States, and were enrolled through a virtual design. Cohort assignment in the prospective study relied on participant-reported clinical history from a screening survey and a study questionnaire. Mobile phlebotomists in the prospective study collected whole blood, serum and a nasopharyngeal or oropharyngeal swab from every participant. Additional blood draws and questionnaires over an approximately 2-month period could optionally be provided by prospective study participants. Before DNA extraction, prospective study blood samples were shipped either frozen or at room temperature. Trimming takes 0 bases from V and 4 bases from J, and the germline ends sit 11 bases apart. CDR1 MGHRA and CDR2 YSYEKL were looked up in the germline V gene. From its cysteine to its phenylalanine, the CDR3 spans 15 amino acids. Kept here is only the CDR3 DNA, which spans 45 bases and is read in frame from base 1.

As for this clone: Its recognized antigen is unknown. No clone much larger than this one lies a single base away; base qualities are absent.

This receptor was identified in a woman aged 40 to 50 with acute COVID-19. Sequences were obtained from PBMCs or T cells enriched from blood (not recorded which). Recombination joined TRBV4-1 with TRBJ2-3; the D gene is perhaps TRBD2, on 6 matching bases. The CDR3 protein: CASSQESLAADTQYF. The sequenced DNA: TGCGCCAGCAGCCAAGAGTCGTTAGCGGCAGATACGCAGTATTTT.